This TCR beta chain was sequenced in a study of vaccination effects on CD4 cells after COVID-19. Study-level information: From two convalescent patients, samples were taken 16 days and one week before vaccination.

As for this clone: Antigen: not known.

The CDR3 loop spans 16 amino acids. CDR1 and CDR2 from the germline V gene are SGHRS and YFSETQ. Deletions cut 2 bases from V and 1 base from J, with 15 bases between. Before sequencing, viral peptide pools were used by the ViraFEST assay to expand antigen-specific CD4+ T cells. With approximately 9 days of culture completed, CD4+ T cells were isolated. Confirmation by PCR established that the person had SARS-CoV-2 infection between March and December 2020. Study-level findings and limits: Clones induced by infection and by vaccine showed marked clonal contraction late after vaccination.

Sequencing used immunoSEQ multiplex PCR; TCRdb keeps in-frame clones, though not all of them. The table has some 40,000 clones, over 60% seen once. The chain combines TRBV5-1 with TRBJ2-5, with D unclear. The sample was CD4+ T cells from PBMCs cultured with HCoV-NL63 spike peptides, taken before COVID-19 vaccination. The sequence was obtained from a human donor who had a prior SARS-CoV-2 infection. CDR3 DNA sequence: TGCGCCAGCAGCTTCGGTGCCAGTTTACGCCAAGAGACCCAGTACTTC. This translates into CASSFGASLRQETQYF.